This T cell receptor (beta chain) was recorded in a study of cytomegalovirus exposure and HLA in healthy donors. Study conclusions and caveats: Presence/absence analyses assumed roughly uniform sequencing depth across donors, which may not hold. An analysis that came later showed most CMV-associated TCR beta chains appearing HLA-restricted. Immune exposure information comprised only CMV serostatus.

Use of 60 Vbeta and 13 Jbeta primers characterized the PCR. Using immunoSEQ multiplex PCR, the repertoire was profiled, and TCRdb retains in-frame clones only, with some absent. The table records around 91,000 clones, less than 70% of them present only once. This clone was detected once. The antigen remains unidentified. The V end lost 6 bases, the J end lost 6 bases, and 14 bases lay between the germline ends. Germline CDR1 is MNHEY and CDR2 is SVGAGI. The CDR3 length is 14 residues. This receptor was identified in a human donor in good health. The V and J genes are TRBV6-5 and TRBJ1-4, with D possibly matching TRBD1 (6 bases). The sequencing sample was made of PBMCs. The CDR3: CASSSGGGDEKLFF. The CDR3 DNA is TGTGCCAGCAGCTCGGGGGGGGGCGATGAAAAACTGTTTTTT.